The clone carrying this T cell receptor beta chain was detected many times. The antigen is unknown. The CDR3 has 15 residues. The V and J ends lost 7 bases and 6 bases respectively, with 22 bases between them. Germline V gives CDR1 WSHSY, CDR2 SAAADI. The library protocol tagged individual cDNA molecules with unique molecular identifiers. TCRdb fed the 5' RACE reads into MiXCR, producing one record per CDR3 protein. The sample records 50,000 to 65,000 distinct CDR3 sequences, just under 9% being singletons. These data are taken from a study of early T cells in non-severe SARS-CoV-2 infection. Overall study findings and caveats: VDJdb matches were skewed toward anti-spike CD8 T cell responses.

The sample consisted of whole blood. The chain carries TRBV10-2 and TRBJ2-7; TRBD1 might be the D (5 bases). This TCR came from an adult who was a healthcare worker with PCR-confirmed SARS-CoV-2 infection or an uninfected control (not recorded which). The CDR3 nucleotides read TGCGCCAGCATAGAATACCCAGGGTCTAAAGCCGAGCAGTACTTC. Amino acids: CASIEYPGSKAEQYF.